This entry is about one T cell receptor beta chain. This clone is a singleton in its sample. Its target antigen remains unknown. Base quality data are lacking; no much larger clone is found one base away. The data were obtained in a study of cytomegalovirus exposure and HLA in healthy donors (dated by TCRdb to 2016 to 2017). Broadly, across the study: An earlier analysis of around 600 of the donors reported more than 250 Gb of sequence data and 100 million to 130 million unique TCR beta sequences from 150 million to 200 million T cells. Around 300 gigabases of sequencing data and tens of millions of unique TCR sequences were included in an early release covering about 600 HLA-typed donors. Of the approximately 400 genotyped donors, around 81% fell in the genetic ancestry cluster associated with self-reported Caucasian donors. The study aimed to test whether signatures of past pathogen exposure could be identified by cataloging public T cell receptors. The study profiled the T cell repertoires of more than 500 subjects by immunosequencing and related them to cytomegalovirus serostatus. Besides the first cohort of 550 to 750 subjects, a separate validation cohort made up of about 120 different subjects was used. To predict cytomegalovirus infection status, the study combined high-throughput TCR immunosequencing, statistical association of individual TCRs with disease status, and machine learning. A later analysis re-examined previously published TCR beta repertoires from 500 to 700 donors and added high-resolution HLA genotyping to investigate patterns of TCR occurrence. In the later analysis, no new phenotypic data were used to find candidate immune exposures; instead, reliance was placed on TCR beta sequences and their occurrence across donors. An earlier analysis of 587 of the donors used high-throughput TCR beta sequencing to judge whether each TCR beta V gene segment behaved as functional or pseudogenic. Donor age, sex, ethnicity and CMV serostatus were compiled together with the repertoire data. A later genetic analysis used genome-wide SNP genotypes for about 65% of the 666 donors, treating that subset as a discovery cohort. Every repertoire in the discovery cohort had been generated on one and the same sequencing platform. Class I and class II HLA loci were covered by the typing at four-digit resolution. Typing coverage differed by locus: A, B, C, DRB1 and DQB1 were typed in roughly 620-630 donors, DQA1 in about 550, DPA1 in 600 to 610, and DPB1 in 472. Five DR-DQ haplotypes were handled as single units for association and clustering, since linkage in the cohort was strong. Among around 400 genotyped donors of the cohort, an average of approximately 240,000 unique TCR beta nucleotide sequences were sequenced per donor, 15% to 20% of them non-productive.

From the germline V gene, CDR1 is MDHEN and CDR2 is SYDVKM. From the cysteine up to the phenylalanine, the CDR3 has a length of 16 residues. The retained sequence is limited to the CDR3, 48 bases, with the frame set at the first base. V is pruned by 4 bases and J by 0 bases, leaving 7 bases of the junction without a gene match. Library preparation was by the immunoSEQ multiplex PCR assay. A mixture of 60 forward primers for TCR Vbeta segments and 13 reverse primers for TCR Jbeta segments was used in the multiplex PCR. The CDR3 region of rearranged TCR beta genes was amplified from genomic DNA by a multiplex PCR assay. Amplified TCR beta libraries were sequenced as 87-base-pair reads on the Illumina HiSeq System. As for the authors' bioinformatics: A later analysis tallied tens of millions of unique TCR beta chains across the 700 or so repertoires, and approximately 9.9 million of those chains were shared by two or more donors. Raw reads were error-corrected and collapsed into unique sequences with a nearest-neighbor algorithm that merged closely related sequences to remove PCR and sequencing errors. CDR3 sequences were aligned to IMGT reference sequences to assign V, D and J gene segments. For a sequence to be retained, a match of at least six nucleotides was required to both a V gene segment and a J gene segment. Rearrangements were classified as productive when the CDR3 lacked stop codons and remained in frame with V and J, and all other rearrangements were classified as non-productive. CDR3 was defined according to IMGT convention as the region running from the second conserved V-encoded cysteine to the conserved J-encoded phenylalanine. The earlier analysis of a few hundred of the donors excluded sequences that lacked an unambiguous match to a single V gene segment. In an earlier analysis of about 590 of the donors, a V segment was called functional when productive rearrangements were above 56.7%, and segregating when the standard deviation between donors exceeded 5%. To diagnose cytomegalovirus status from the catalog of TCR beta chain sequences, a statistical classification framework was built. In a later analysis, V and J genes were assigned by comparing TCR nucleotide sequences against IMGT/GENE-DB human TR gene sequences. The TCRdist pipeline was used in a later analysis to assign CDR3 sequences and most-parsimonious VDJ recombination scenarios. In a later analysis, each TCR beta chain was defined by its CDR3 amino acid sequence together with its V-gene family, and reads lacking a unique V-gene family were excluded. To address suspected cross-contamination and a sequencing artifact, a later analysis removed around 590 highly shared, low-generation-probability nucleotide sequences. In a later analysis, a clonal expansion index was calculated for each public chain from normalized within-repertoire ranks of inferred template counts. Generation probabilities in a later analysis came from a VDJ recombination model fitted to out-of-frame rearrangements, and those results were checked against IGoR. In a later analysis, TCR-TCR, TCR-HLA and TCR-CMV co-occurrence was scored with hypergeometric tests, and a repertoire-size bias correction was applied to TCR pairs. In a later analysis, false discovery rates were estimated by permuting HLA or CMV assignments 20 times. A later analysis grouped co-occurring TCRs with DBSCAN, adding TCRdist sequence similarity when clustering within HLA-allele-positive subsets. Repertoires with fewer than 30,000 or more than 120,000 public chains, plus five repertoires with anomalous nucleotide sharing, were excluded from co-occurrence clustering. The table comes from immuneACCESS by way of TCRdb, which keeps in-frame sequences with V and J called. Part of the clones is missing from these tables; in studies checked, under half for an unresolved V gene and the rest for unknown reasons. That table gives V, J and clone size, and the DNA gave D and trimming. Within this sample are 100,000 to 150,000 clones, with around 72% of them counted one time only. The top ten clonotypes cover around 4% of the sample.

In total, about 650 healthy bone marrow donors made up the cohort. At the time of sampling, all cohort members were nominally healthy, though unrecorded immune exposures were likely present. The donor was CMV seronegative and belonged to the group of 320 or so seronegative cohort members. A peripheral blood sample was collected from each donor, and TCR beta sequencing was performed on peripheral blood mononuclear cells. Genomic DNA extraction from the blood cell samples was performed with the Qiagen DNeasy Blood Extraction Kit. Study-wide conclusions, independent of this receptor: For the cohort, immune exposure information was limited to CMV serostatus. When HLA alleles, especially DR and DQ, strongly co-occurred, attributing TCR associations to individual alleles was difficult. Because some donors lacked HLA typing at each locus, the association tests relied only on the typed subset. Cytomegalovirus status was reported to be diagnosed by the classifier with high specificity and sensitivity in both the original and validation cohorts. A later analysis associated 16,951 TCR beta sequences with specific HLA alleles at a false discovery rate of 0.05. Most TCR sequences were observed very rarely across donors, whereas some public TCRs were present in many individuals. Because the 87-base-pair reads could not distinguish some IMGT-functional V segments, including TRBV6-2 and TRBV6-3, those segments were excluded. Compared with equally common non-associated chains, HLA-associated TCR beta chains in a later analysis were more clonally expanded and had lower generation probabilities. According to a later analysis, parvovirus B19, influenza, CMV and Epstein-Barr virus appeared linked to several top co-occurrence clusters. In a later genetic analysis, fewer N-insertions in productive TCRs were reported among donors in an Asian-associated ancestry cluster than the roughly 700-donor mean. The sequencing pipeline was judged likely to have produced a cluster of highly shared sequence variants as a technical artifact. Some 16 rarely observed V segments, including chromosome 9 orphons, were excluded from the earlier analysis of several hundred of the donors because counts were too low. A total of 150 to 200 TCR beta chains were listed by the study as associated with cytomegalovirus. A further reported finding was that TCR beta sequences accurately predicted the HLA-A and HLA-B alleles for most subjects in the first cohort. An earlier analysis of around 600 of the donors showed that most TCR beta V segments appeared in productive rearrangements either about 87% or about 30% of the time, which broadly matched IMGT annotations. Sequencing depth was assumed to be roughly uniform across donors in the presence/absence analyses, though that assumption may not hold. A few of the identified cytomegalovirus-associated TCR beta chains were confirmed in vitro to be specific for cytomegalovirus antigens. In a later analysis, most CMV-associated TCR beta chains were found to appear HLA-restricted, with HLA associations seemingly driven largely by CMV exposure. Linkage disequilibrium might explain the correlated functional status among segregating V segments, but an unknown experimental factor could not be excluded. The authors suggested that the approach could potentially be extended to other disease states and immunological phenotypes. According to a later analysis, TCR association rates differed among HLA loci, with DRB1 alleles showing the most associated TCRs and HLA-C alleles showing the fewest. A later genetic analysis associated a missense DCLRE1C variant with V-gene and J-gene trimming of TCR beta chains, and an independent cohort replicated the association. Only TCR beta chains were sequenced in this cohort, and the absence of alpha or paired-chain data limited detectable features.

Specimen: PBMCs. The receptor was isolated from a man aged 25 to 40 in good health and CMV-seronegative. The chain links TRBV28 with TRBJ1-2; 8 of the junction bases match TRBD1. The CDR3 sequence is CASSYGDRWANYGYTF. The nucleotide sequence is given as TGTGCCAGCAGTTACGGGGACAGGTGGGCTAACTATGGCTACACCTTC.